Presented here are 29 T cell receptor beta chains from one specimen sequenced in a study of human T cells and chemical hapten exposure. TCRdb passed the RACE reads through MiXCR, listing each CDR3 protein once. The sample shows roughly 120,000 distinct CDR3 sequences, about 12% of them seen only once. Regarding time point: patch test 1, 2 weeks after DPC sensitization. Specified treatment: therapeutic diphenylcyclopropenone sensitization with weekly scalp DPC. The sequencing used whole blood, collected in connection with sensitization to the hapten diphenylcyclopropenone (DPC). Every receptor here comes from a woman in her fifties or sixties with alopecia areata. Some clones in this sample may be carry-over from other donors' samples.

The genes are TRBV10-2 and TRBJ1-5; D is unclear. V lost 1 base, J lost 6 bases, and 10 bases lay in between. CDR1 is WSHSY and CDR2 is SAAADI in the germline V gene. This CDR3 is 14 amino acids long. The CDR3 sequence: CASSEFPGSQPQHF. The CDR3, as DNA: TGCGCCAGCAGTGAGTTCCCGGGGAGTCAGCCCCAGCATTTT.

This clonotype was seen repeatedly, ten times or more. The chain carries TRBV7-2 and TRBJ2-7; D not certain. Germline V lookup: CDR1 SGHTA, CDR2 FQGNSA. The CDR3 has 14 residues. V lost 5 bases, J lost 0 bases, and 11 bases lay in between. The CDR3 region has the DNA TGTGCCAGCAGCCCAGGACCGAACTCCTACGAGCAGTACTTC. It specifies CASSPGPNSYEQYF.

The table lists this clonotype with a few counts. The chain recombines TRBV9 with TRBJ1-5, with no clear D. The germline V gene encodes CDR1 SGDLS and CDR2 YYNGEE. The CDR3 consists of 13 residues. Trimming cost V 1 base and J 4 bases, with 6 bases left between them. The CDR3 spells CASSVSGNQPQHF. The CDR3 DNA reads TGTGCCAGCAGCGTATCGGGGAATCAGCCCCAGCATTTT.

This clonotype was counted between two and nine times. The rearrangement links TRBV15 to TRBJ1-5; D may be TRBD1 (6 bases). V lost 0 bases, J lost 9 bases, and 15 bases lay in between. This CDR3 has 15 residues. CDR1 and CDR2 (germline): LNHNV, YYDKDF (reference sequence). The CDR3 DNA reads TGTGCCACCAGCAGAGATGGTACAGGGCTCACGCCCCAGCATTTT. This sequence encodes CATSRDGTGLTPQHF.

The chain joins TRBV4-1 to TRBJ2-1; 7 bases agree with TRBD1. Looked up from germline, CDR1 is MGHRA and CDR2 is YSYEKL. V shed 0 bases, J shed 0 bases, and the junction held 5 bases outside the gene matches. The CDR3 has 17 amino acids. The CDR3 sequence: CASSQDPGQLSYNEQFF. CDR3 in DNA: TGCGCCAGCAGCCAAGACCCGGGACAGCTCTCCTACAATGAGCAGTTCTTC.

This clonotype was observed a handful of times. CDR3 sequence: CASSGQGKARHF. The CDR3 coding sequence is TGTGCCAGCAGCGGACAGGGAAAAGCTCGCCACTTT. The V call is TRBV28, the J call TRBJ1-6; 8 bases line up with TRBD1. The junction had 10 bases not matched to a gene; V was cut back by 6 bases and J by 18 bases. From germline, CDR1 is MDHEN and CDR2 SYDVKM. This CDR3 has 12 amino acids. The full variable domain, rest sourced from reference TRBV28 and TRBJ1-6, is DVKVTQSSRYLVKRTGEKVFLECVQDMDHENMFWYRQDPGLGLRLIYFSYDVKMKEKGDIPEGYSVSREKKERFSLILESASTNQTSMYLCASSGQGKARHFGNGTRLTVT.

The chain has TRBV28 and TRBJ1-3; D gene ambiguous. Trimming shortened V by 6 bases and J by 2 bases, and 11 bases separated the two germline ends. This CDR3 contains 14 residues. CDR1 is MDHEN and CDR2 is SYDVKM in the germline V gene. CDR3 amino acids: CASSLLGTGNTIYF. The CDR3 nucleotides are TGTGCCAGCAGCCTCCTTGGAACTGGAAACACCATATATTTT.

The V call is TRBV7-8, the J call TRBJ2-3; TRBD2 matches 12 bases. After removal of 3 bases from V and 6 bases from J, the junction contained 7 bases not matched to a gene. CDR3 size: 16 residues. In germline, CDR1 is SGHVS, CDR2 FQNEAQ. The CDR3 loop is CASSFTSGRRPDTQYF. For the CDR3, the DNA is TGTGCCAGCAGCTTTACTAGCGGGAGGAGGCCGGATACGCAGTATTTT.

This clonotype was counted at least ten times. The chain links TRBV2 to TRBJ2-7, with D possibly TRBD2 on 5 matching bases. Trimming shortened V by 6 bases and J by 1 base, and 13 bases separated the two germline ends. The length of the CDR3 is 14 residues. CDR1 SNHLY and CDR2 FYNNEI come from the germline V gene. The CDR3: CASSHPGKSYEQYF. CDR3 DNA: TGTGCCAGCAGCCACCCGGGGAAATCCTACGAGCAGTACTTC.

V gene TRBV18 combines with J gene TRBJ2-1, with TRBD2 matching 9 bases. CDR1 KGHSH and CDR2 LQKENI come from the germline V gene. The J segment lost 6 bases and the V segment lost 6 bases, leaving 6 bases of the junction unmatched. The CDR3 is 14 residues long. CDR3 loop: CASSSAGGPNEQFF. CDR3 DNA: TGTGCCAGCTCGTCCGCGGGGGGGCCCAATGAGCAGTTCTTC.

This clonotype was picked up many times. The CDR3 loop is CASSETNTGELFF. The CDR3, as DNA: TGTGCCAGCAGTGAAACGAACACCGGGGAGCTGTTTTTT. The chain has TRBV28 and TRBJ2-2, with D hard to call. Germline values: CDR1 MDHEN, CDR2 SYDVKM. Trimming removed 5 bases from V and 0 bases from J, with 4 bases in between. The CDR3 consists of 13 residues.

The table lists this clonotype with many counts. The V call is TRBV11-2, the J call TRBJ2-3; D is unresolved. From germline, CDR1 is SGHAT and CDR2 FQNNGV. CDR3 size: 13 residues. Trimming pared 4 bases from V and 3 bases from J, leaving 8 bases between. CDR3 amino acids: CASSSLTTDTQYF. CDR3 DNA: TGTGCCAGCAGCTCCCTTACTACAGATACGCAGTATTTT.

This clonotype appeared a few times. This chain connects TRBV5-5 to TRBJ1-2; 9 bases map to TRBD1. With 5 bases clipped from V and 8 bases from J, the junction kept 13 bases outside the gene matches. The CDR3 is 15 amino acids. CDR1 SGHKS and CDR2 YYEKEE come from the germline V gene (reference sequence). CDR3 loop: CASSKTGTGMSGYTF. CDR3 DNA sequence: TGTGCCAGCAGTAAAACCGGGACAGGGATGAGCGGCTACACCTTC. The full variable domain, with the rest looked up from reference TRBV5-5 and TRBJ1-2, is DAGVTQSPTHLIKTRGQQVTLRCSPISGHKSVSWYQQVLGQGPQFIFQYYEKEERGRGNFPDRFSARQFPNYSSELNVNALLLGDSALYLCASSKTGTGMSGYTFGSGTRLTVV.

This clonotype occurred many times. The genes are TRBV7-9 and TRBJ1-2; D gene unclear. The germline V gene encodes CDR1 SEHNR and CDR2 FQNEAQ (reference sequence). Trimming took 2 bases from V and 1 from J, leaving 17 bases between them. The CDR3 has 17 residues. The chain's CDR3 is CASSLHPRFILNYGYTF. The CDR3 nucleotides are TGTGCCAGCAGCTTACATCCCCGTTTTATACTTAACTATGGCTACACCTTC.

The chain joins TRBV7-2 to TRBJ1-1; no firm D call. The germline gives CDR1 SGHTA, CDR2 FQGNSA. V lost 5 bases to trimming and J lost 1 base, with 14 bases between them. The CDR3 length is 15 residues. DNA of the CDR3: TGTGCCAGCAGCGTTAGCGGGGTAAGGAACACTGAAGCTTTCTTT. Translating it yields CASSVSGVRNTEAFF.

This clonotype was counted between two and nine times. This rearrangement joins TRBV11-2 to TRBJ2-7; possibly TRBD1 or TRBD2 for D (5 bases each). The V gene lost 5 bases and the J gene lost 4 bases, with 15 bases spanning the gap. CDR3 length: 14 residues. Germline CDR1 SGHAT, CDR2 FQNNGV. This CDR3 is CASSGGTAGYEQYF. CDR3 sequence (DNA): TGTGCCAGCAGCGGGGGTACGGCAGGGTACGAGCAGTACTTC.

In this sample, this clonotype turned up a few times. V usage is TRBV7-9 and J usage is TRBJ2-5; weak D call: TRBD1 (5 bases). The V gene's germline CDR1 is SEHNR and CDR2 FQNEAQ (reference sequence). The CDR3 loop spans 17 amino acids. The V and J ends lost 5 bases and 1 base respectively, with 20 bases between them. The DNA for the CDR3 is TGTGCCAGCAGCCACATTAGGGCAGGGCAGTCCCAAGAGACCCAGTACTTC. Translated, it gives CASSHIRAGQSQETQYF.

The chain recombines TRBV7-9 with TRBJ2-3, with a possible D match to TRBD2 (6 bases). This CDR3 region has 15 residues. Germline V CDR1 and CDR2: SEHNR, FQNEAQ (reference sequence). V was cut by 4 bases and J by 1 base, with 12 bases left in between. CDR3 DNA: TGTGCCAGCAGCTCGGCCGGCGGGGGCACAGATACGCAGTATTTT. Amino acid sequence: CASSSAGGGTDTQYF.

The chain combines TRBV4-3 with TRBJ1-6; possibly TRBD1 for D (5 bases). This CDR3 spans 16 amino acids. The germline V gene has CDR1 LGHNA and CDR2 YSLEER. Trimming pared 1 base from V and 9 bases from J, leaving 16 bases between. DNA for the CDR3: TGCGCCAGCAGCCAAGGGGAGGGACGGGTTCCTTCACCCCTCCACTTT. This sequence encodes CASSQGEGRVPSPLHF.

This clonotype was detected only a few times. The chain combines TRBV20-1 with TRBJ2-2; possible D gene TRBD2, 5 bases. The germline V and J ends were trimmed by 3 bases and 5 bases, with 7 bases remaining between them. Germline V lookup: CDR1 DFQATT, CDR2 SNEGSKA (reference sequence). This CDR3 spans 12 amino acids. DNA for the CDR3: TGCAGTGCTAGCCGGGGTACCGGGGAGCTGTTTTTT. The encoded protein is CSASRGTGELFF.

This clonotype was observed many times. The chain links TRBV5-3 to TRBJ2-7; perhaps TRBD2 as D (6 bases). Being an ORF, TRBV5-3 has a function that is uncertain. V lost 4 bases and J 6 bases, leaving 29 bases between the germline ends. The CDR3 has 18 amino acids. CDR3 region: CARSHYGRGKRADPEQYF. In nucleotides, the CDR3 is TGTGCCAGAAGCCATTATGGGCGCGGGAAGCGGGCCGACCCCGAGCAGTACTTC.

This clonotype was seen ten or more times. The chain combines TRBV18 with TRBJ1-2; 8 positions agree with TRBD1. Germline V gene data show CDR1 as KGHSH and CDR2 as LQKENI. Trimming took 5 bases from V and 8 from J; bases not matched to a gene: 7. The CDR3 is made up of 13 amino acids. In DNA, the CDR3 is TGTGCCAGCTCAGGACAGGGTGAAGAGGGCTACACCTTC. Protein product: CASSGQGEEGYTF.

This clonotype was detected ten times or more. The V gene is TRBV11-2, the J gene TRBJ2-5, with D possibly TRBD2 on 5 matching bases. There are 12 residues in the CDR3. V was cut by 8 bases and J by 7 bases, with 14 bases left in between. Germline CDR1 is SGHAT and CDR2 is FQNNGV. The CDR3 region is CASLQTAGTQYF. The CDR3 DNA is TGTGCCAGCCTTCAAACTGCGGGGACCCAGTACTTC.

The chain recombines TRBV14 with TRBJ2-7, with 7 bases aligning to TRBD1. CDR3 length: 15 residues. V lost 3 bases and J lost 2; bases outside the gene matches: 7. Per the germline V gene, CDR1 is SGHDN and CDR2 is FVKESK. Written as DNA, the CDR3 is TGTGCCAGCAGCCACCCGGGACAGTCTACCTACGAGCAGTACTTC. It codes for CASSHPGQSTYEQYF.

This chain connects TRBV5-4 to TRBJ2-7; D may match TRBD1 or TRBD2 (5 bases each). V gave up 4 bases and J gave up 4 bases, with 12 bases separating them. Germline V lookup: CDR1 SGHNT, CDR2 YYREEE (reference sequence). This CDR3 region has 13 residues. The CDR3, as DNA: TGTGCCAGCAGCAGAGGGACCACATACGAGCAGTACTTC. It translates to CASSRGTTYEQYF.

The chain recombines TRBV7-9 with TRBJ2-7; 9 bases align to TRBD1. The germline gives CDR1 SEHNR, CDR2 FQNEAQ (reference sequence). After removal of 4 bases from V and 3 bases from J, the junction contained 4 bases not matched to a gene. CDR3 length: 14 residues. The CDR3 sequence: CASSSGQGFYEQYF. The CDR3 DNA is TGTGCCAGCAGCTCCGGACAGGGGTTCTACGAGCAGTACTTC.

This clonotype was seen repeatedly, ten times or more. The chain has TRBV29-1 and TRBJ2-1; weak D call: TRBD2 (6 bases). The V gene lost 3 bases and the J gene lost 3 bases, with 18 bases spanning the gap. The CDR3 has 16 amino acids. The germline V gene has CDR1 SQVTM and CDR2 ANQGSEA. The CDR3 DNA reads as TGCAGCGTTGATTCCCCTACTAGCCCCCTCTACAATGAGCAGTTCTTC. Residues: CSVDSPTSPLYNEQFF.

This clonotype has only a few counts. This chain uses TRBV7-6 with TRBJ1-5; 7 bases are a match to TRBD1. The CDR3 is 16 residues long. Trimming at V came to 1 base and at J to 3 bases, leaving 6 bases not matched to a gene. The germline V gene encodes CDR1 SGHVS and CDR2 FNYEAQ. Written as DNA, the CDR3 is TGTGCCAGCAGCTTAGGAGGAGGACAGGCCAATCAGCCCCAGCATTTT. Protein: CASSLGGGQANQPQHF.

J is TRBJ2-3 and V is TRBV5-1; 9 nucleotides line up with TRBD1. The V gene's germline CDR1 is SGHRS and CDR2 YFSETQ. The CDR3 runs to 14 residues. V lost 4 bases and J lost 4; bases outside the gene matches: 4. CDR3 sequence (DNA): TGCGCCAGCAGCAGAGGACAGGGGTCAGATACGCAGTATTTT. It translates to CASSRGQGSDTQYF.